The 29 T cell receptor beta chains in this list originate from one sample, sequenced in a study of long-term antiretroviral therapy in people with HIV. They ran version v3.0 of the immunoSEQ assay at survey level. Profiling relied on immunoSEQ multiplex PCR, and the TCRdb table lists in-frame clones only, not all of them. The data show about 27,000 clones, roughly four fifths seen once. Sequenced here: unsorted PBMCs, sampled 2.9 years after starting antiretroviral therapy. All receptors come from a man in his fifties or sixties with HIV.

This clone was seen a few times. The rearrangement uses TRBV6-5 and TRBJ2-1; TRBD2 matches 7 bases. V shed 5 bases and J 6 bases; nucleotides not matched to a gene: 7. Germline CDR1 and CDR2: MNHEY and SVGAGI. This CDR3 is 14 amino acids long. The CDR3 region has the DNA TGTGCCAGCAGTCTCCCCGGGACTACCAATGAGCAGTTCTTC. It is translated as CASSLPGTTNEQFF.

This chain uses TRBV11-2 with TRBJ2-7; no clear D. Trimming stripped 3 bases from V and 5 bases from J, with 8 bases between. The CDR3 extends over 12 amino acids. Germline lookup yields CDR1 SGHAT and CDR2 FQNNGV. CDR3 region: CASSFYSDEQYF. The CDR3 bases are TGTGCCAGCAGCTTCTACAGTGACGAGCAGTACTTC. The full variable domain, rest sourced from reference TRBV11-2 and TRBJ2-7, is EAGVAQSPRYKIIEKRQSVAFWCNPISGHATLYWYQQILGQGPKLLIQFQNNGVVDDSQLPKDRFSAERLKGVDSTLKIQPAKLEDSAVYLCASSFYSDEQYFGPGTRLTVT.

The chain has TRBV7-7 and TRBJ1-4; no clear D. This CDR3 is built from 15 residues. The germline CDR1 and CDR2 sequences are SSHAT and FNYEAQ (reference sequence). CDR3 DNA: TGTGCTAGCGGATCGAAAGTTGCAACTAATGAAAAACTGTTTTTT. Encoded protein: CASGSKVATNEKLFF.

The rearrangement links TRBV6-5 to TRBJ1-6; 11 bases match TRBD1. Germline trimming cut 5 bases from V and 9 bases from J; bases unmatched to any gene: 6. Germline-derived CDR1 and CDR2 are MNHEY and SVGAGI. This CDR3 is 15 amino acids long. CDR3 sequence: CASSRRTGGSSPLHF. CDR3 in DNA: TGTGCCAGCAGTCGTCGGACAGGGGGCTCTTCACCCCTCCACTTT.

J is TRBJ2-4 and V is TRBV4-1; D unresolved. The CDR3 totals 18 residues. Trimming removed 4 bases from V and 0 bases from J, with 19 bases in between. Germline V gene sequence: CDR1 MGHRA, CDR2 YSYEKL. This chain's CDR3 is CASSPNFLGVVAKNIQYF. The CDR3 nucleotides are TGCGCCAGCAGCCCTAACTTCCTGGGCGTTGTAGCCAAAAACATTCAGTACTTC.

V is TRBV10-3 and J is TRBJ2-5, with TRBD2 matching 9 bases. The germline V gene has CDR1 ENHRY and CDR2 SYGVKD. V shed 6 bases, J shed 4 bases, and the junction held 9 bases outside the gene matches. This CDR3 region has 15 residues. CDR3 sequence: CAISSRGGEGETQYF. The DNA for the CDR3 is TGTGCCATCAGCTCCCGCGGGGGGGAAGGAGAGACCCAGTACTTC.

The chain links TRBV2 to TRBJ1-1; possible D gene TRBD1, 5 bases. V lost 8 bases and J 5 bases, leaving 18 bases between the germline ends. Germline-derived CDR1 and CDR2 are SNHLY and FYNNEI. The CDR3 contains 14 residues. CDR3 sequence: CASGAGSLRTEAFF. The CDR3 coding sequence is TGTGCCAGCGGCGCAGGGTCCCTGAGAACTGAAGCTTTCTTT.

V is TRBV5-1 and J is TRBJ2-3, with D possibly matching TRBD2 (7 bases). This CDR3 comprises 15 residues. The ends were cut back, 8 bases at V and 2 bases at J, with 18 bases in the middle. Germline V CDR1 and CDR2: SGHRS, YFSETQ. The CDR3 here is CASHTGGLPTDTQYF. The DNA of the CDR3 is TGCGCCAGTCACACGGGGGGCCTCCCCACAGATACGCAGTATTTT.

In DNA form, the CDR3 reads TGTGCCAGCAGCTTGCGGACAGCCTCGAACACCGGGGAGCTGTTTTTT. Amino acid sequence: CASSLRTASNTGELFF. The chain has TRBV7-3 and TRBJ2-2; D perhaps matches TRBD1 (6 bases). Trimming cost V 3 bases and J 0 bases, with 11 bases left between them. This CDR3 comprises 16 residues. The germline CDR1 and CDR2 sequences are SGHTA and FQGTGA.

The chain combines TRBV27 with TRBJ2-7; maybe TRBD1 (5 bases). Germline assignment: CDR1 MNHEY and CDR2 SMNVEV (reference sequence). Trimming took off 4 bases at V and 3 bases at J, with 10 bases between the two ends. The CDR3 has 13 residues. The CDR3 DNA reads as TGTGCCAGCAGTTATGGACAAGGCTACGAGCAGTACTTC. The encoded protein is CASSYGQGYEQYF.

The rearrangement links TRBV5-4 to TRBJ2-1; either TRBD1 or TRBD2 may supply D (6 bases each). V lost 2 bases, J lost 3 bases, and 12 bases lay in between. Germline-derived CDR1 and CDR2 are SGHNT and YYREEE (reference sequence). The CDR3 is 15 amino acids. As DNA, the CDR3 is TGTGCCAGCAGCTTAGGAGGGGGTGTCTACAATGAGCAGTTCTTC. Translated: CASSLGGGVYNEQFF.

The gene calls are TRBV27 and TRBJ1-1; 7 bases fit TRBD1. V shed 7 bases and J 6 bases; nucleotides not matched to a gene: 14. The CDR3 is 15 residues long. Germline V lookup: CDR1 MNHEY, CDR2 SMNVEV (reference sequence). The CDR3 loop is CASKIAGQSRPEAFF. The CDR3 coding sequence is TGTGCCAGCAAGATAGCGGGACAGTCCCGCCCTGAAGCTTTCTTT.

This rearrangement joins TRBV7-6 to TRBJ2-1; TRBD1 is a possible D gene (5 bases). CDR1 SGHVS and CDR2 FNYEAQ come from the germline V gene. V was pared by 0 bases and J by 5 bases, with 14 bases between. This CDR3 is built from 16 residues. The CDR3 loop is CASSLAGNRINNEQFF. For the CDR3, the DNA is TGTGCCAGCAGCTTAGCGGGGAACAGGATCAACAATGAGCAGTTCTTC.

V gene TRBV2 combines with J gene TRBJ1-5; D call uncertain. V lost 7 bases, J lost 0 bases, and 10 bases lay in between. This CDR3 is 14 amino acids long. Germline CDR1 reads SNHLY; CDR2 reads FYNNEI. In DNA, the CDR3 is TGTGCCAGCACCGAACGGGGTAGCAATCAGCCCCAGCATTTT. Translated: CASTERGSNQPQHF.

The rearrangement links TRBV7-9 to TRBJ1-5, with 7 bases matching TRBD1. The CDR3 has 13 amino acids. Germline V CDR1 and CDR2: SEHNR, FQNEAQ (reference sequence). Unmatched junction bases numbered 6, after V lost 8 bases and J lost 5 bases. CDR3 bases: TGTGCCAGCCGAGGGGACAGTTATCAGCCCCAGCATTTT. Protein sequence: CASRGDSYQPQHF.

Within the sample, this clone is medium-sized (0.01 to 0.1%). The chain couples TRBV19 to TRBJ1-1, with unresolved D. Germline CDR1 reads LNHDA; CDR2 reads SQIVND (reference sequence). Trimming removed 1 base at V and 0 bases at J, with 3 bases between. The CDR3 extends over 13 amino acids. The DNA for the CDR3 is TGTGCCAGTAGTATAGCCCTGAACACTGAAGCTTTCTTT. This codes for CASSIALNTEAFF.

Within the sample, this clone is medium-sized. The chain uses TRBV19 and TRBJ2-7; D possibly uses TRBD1 or TRBD2 (5 bases each). The CDR3 runs 16 residues. V was cut by 6 bases and J by 0 bases, with 18 bases left in between. Germline V gene lookup returns CDR1 LNHDA and CDR2 SQIVND (reference sequence). The chain's CDR3 is CASRPAGRGSSYEQYF. In DNA, the CDR3 is TGTGCCAGTAGGCCCGCCGGACGGGGCAGCTCCTACGAGCAGTACTTC.

This chain uses TRBV5-1 with TRBJ2-7; unclear D gene. CDR1 and CDR2 from the germline V gene are SGHRS and YFSETQ. V lost 2 bases and J 2 bases, leaving 8 bases between the germline ends. This CDR3 is built from 13 residues. The CDR3 loop is CASSFSRTYEQYF. CDR3 coding DNA: TGCGCCAGCAGCTTCTCAAGAACCTACGAGCAGTACTTC.

The chain employs TRBV7-9 and TRBJ2-5; no clear D. V was shortened by 2 bases and J by 0 bases, with 7 bases between the two germline ends. This CDR3 contains 14 residues. Germline V CDR1 and CDR2: SEHNR, FQNEAQ (reference sequence). The CDR3, as DNA: TGTGCCAGCAGCTTACAACGGGACCAAGAGACCCAGTACTTC. Translated: CASSLQRDQETQYF.

DNA of the CDR3: TGTGCCAGCAGTTTATTACAGGGTGGGGGGGGCTACACCTTC. Amino acid sequence: CASSLLQGGGGYTF. V and J are TRBV28 and TRBJ1-2, with a tentative D call TRBD1 (6 bases). Trimming cost V 1 base and J 8 bases, with 14 bases left between them. The CDR3 runs to 14 residues. Germline values: CDR1 MDHEN, CDR2 SYDVKM.

The V gene is TRBV10-3, the J gene TRBJ2-3; D unresolved. Germline assignment: CDR1 ENHRY and CDR2 SYGVKD. Trimming removed 6 bases at V and 2 bases at J, with 6 bases between. The CDR3 has 12 residues. The CDR3 here is CAISPSTDTQYF. The CDR3 nucleotides are TGTGCCATCAGCCCCTCCACAGATACGCAGTATTTT.

The V gene is TRBV28, the J gene TRBJ1-1, with unresolved D. The CDR3 totals 14 residues. V shed 2 bases and J shed 3 bases, with 10 bases lying between them. Germline V lookup: CDR1 MDHEN, CDR2 SYDVKM. CDR3 sequence: CASSLGGPYTEAFF. Here the CDR3 DNA reads TGTGCCAGCAGTTTAGGAGGGCCGTACACTGAAGCTTTCTTT.

V gene TRBV4-1 combines with J gene TRBJ2-1; the match to TRBD2 covers 11 bases. Germline CDR1 is MGHRA and CDR2 is YSYEKL. The CDR3 is made up of 16 amino acids. Trimming took 6 bases from V and 5 from J; bases not matched to a gene: 9. CDR3 in amino acids: CASSQSGTSGNNEQFF. The DNA of the CDR3 is TGCGCCAGCAGTCAATCCGGGACTAGCGGAAACAATGAGCAGTTCTTC.

This clone has a handful of counts. The V call is TRBV18, the J call TRBJ1-1; no clear D gene. Germline loops: CDR1 KGHSH, CDR2 LQKENI. Trimming cost V 3 bases and J 8 bases, with 10 bases left between them. The CDR3 totals 12 residues. The CDR3: CASSPRGGEAFF. CDR3 nucleotide sequence: TGTGCCAGCTCACCTCGTGGAGGGGAAGCTTTCTTT.

This clone was recorded only once. This sequence joins TRBV7-9 and TRBJ1-1; D unresolved. V shed 4 bases and J shed 5 bases, with 14 bases lying between them. The germline V gene has CDR1 SEHNR and CDR2 FQNEAQ (reference sequence). CDR3 length: 14 amino acids. CDR3 region: CASSSRVDGTEAFF. DNA of the CDR3: TGTGCCAGCAGCTCCCGAGTAGACGGGACTGAAGCTTTCTTT.

The chain has TRBV7-8 and TRBJ2-2; TRBD2 aligns across 8 bases. CDR3 length: 14 amino acids. The germline V gene encodes CDR1 SGHVS and CDR2 FQNEAQ. V dropped 5 bases and J dropped 7; count of bases not matched to a gene: 6. This chain's CDR3 is CASSPAGGIGELFF. CDR3 nucleotides: TGTGCCAGCAGCCCCGCGGGGGGAATCGGGGAGCTGTTTTTT.

This clone was observed a single time. The gene calls are TRBV11-2 and TRBJ2-7; tentative D call: TRBD2 (5 bases). Trimming removed 3 bases from V and 1 base from J, with 7 bases in between. This CDR3 is 13 amino acids long. Looked up from germline, CDR1 is SGHAT and CDR2 is FQNNGV. The CDR3 loop is CASSFGESYEQYF. In DNA, the CDR3 is TGTGCCAGCAGCTTCGGGGAGTCCTACGAGCAGTACTTC. The entire variable domain, with the rest obtained from reference TRBV11-2 and TRBJ2-7, is as follows: EAGVAQSPRYKIIEKRQSVAFWCNPISGHATLYWYQQILGQGPKLLIQFQNNGVVDDSQLPKDRFSAERLKGVDSTLKIQPAKLEDSAVYLCASSFGESYEQYFGPGTRLTVT.

The chain recombines TRBV28 with TRBJ2-4; TRBD1 agrees at 7 bases. Germline V CDR1 and CDR2: MDHEN, SYDVKM. Trimming removed 5 bases from V and 0 bases from J; junction bases left unmatched: 13. The CDR3 length is 18 residues. CDR3 nucleotides: TGTGCCAGCAGTACCGTTACGGGACAGTCAATAGCCAAAAACATTCAGTACTTC. Its protein product is CASSTVTGQSIAKNIQYF.

The chain carries TRBV15 and TRBJ2-4; the match to TRBD1 covers 7 bases. V shed 0 bases and J 5 bases; nucleotides not matched to a gene: 4. Per germline, CDR1 LNHNV and CDR2 YYDKDF (reference sequence). The CDR3 sequence is 15 residues long. For the CDR3, the DNA is TGTGCCACCAGCAGAGATATGACAGGGCAAAACATTCAGTACTTC. As protein: CATSRDMTGQNIQYF.